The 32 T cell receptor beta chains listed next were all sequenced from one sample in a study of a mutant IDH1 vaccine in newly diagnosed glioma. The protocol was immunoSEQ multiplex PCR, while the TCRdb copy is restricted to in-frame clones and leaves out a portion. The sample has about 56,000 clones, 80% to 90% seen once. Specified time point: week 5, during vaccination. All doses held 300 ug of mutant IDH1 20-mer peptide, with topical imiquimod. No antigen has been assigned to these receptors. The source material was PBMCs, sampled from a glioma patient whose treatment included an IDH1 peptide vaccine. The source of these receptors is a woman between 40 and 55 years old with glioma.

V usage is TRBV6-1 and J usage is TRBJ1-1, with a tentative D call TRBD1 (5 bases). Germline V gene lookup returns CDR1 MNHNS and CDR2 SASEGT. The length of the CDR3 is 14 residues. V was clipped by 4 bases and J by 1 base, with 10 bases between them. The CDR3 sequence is CASSVGHTNTEAFF. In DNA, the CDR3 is TGTGCCAGCAGTGTAGGACACACGAACACTGAAGCTTTCTTT.

The CDR3 DNA follows: TGTGCCACCAGCAGAGATTCGACTAGCGGGAGGGGGGCAGGTGAGCAGTTCTTC. Translation gives CATSRDSTSGRGAGEQFF. The chain combines TRBV15 with TRBJ2-1; TRBD2 matches 14 bases. CDR3 length: 18 residues. CDR1 and CDR2 (germline): LNHNV, YYDKDF (reference sequence). V gave up 0 bases and J gave up 9 bases; unmatched junction bases: 10.

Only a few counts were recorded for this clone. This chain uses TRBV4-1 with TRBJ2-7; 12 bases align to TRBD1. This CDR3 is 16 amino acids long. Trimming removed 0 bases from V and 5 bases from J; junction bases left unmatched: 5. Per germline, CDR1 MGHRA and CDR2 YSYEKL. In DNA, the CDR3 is TGCGCCAGCAGCCAAGATCCGGGACAGGGGGCCCACGAGCAGTACTTC. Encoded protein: CASSQDPGQGAHEQYF.

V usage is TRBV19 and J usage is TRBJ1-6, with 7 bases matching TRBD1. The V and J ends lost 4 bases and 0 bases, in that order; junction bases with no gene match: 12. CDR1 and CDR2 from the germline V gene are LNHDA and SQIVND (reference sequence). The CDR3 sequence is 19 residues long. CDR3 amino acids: CASSNPLGTESSYNSPLHF. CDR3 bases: TGTGCCAGTAGTAACCCACTCGGGACAGAGAGCTCCTATAATTCACCCCTCCACTTT.

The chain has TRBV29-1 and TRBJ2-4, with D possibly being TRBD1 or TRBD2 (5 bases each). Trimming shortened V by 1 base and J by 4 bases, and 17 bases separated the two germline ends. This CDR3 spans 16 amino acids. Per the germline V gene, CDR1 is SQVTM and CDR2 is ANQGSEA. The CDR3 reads CSVEGGMFHRKNIQYF. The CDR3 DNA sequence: TGCAGCGTTGAAGGGGGGATGTTTCACCGAAAAAACATTCAGTACTTC.

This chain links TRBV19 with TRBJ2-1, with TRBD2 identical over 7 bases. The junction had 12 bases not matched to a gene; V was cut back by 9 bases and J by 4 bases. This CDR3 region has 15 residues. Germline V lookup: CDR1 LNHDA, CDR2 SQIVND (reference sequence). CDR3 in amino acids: CARREPGGCYNEQFF. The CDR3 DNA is TGTGCCAGGAGAGAACCCGGGGGGTGTTACAATGAGCAGTTCTTC.

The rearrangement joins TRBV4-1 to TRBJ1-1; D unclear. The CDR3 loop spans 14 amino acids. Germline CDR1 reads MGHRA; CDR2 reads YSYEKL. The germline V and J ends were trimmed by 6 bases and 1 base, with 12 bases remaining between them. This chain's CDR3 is CASRRPGANTEAFF. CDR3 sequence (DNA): TGCGCCAGCAGACGTCCGGGTGCGAACACTGAAGCTTTCTTT.

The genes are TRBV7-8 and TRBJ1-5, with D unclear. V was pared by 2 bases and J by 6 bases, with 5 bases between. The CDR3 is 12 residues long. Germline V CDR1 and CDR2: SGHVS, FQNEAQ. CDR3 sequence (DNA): TGTGCCAGCAGCTTACCGTCTCAGCCCCAGCATTTT. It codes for CASSLPSQPQHF.

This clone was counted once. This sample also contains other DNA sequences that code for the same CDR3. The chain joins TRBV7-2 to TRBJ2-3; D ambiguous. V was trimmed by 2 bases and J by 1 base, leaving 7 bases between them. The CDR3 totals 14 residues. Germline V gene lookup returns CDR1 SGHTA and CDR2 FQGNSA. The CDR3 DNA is TGTGCCAGCAGCTTAAGGACGGGCACAGATACGCAGTATTTT. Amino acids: CASSLRTGTDTQYF.

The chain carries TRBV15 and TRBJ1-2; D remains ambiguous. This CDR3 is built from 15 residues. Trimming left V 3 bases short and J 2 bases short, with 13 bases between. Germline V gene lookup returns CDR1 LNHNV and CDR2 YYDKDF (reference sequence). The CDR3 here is CATSSYKRLNYGYTF. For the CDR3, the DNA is TGTGCCACCAGCAGTTATAAGAGGTTGAACTATGGCTACACCTTC.

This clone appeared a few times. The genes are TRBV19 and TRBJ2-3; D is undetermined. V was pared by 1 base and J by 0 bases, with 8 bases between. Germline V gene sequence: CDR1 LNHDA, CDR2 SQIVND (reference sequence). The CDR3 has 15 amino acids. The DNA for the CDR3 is TGTGCCAGTAGTATAGCAAGCTGGAGCACAGATACGCAGTATTTT. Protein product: CASSIASWSTDTQYF.

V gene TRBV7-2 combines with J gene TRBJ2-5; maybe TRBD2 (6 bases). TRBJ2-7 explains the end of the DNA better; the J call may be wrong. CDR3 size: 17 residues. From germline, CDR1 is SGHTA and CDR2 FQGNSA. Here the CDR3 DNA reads TGTGCCAGCAGCTTAGCGTCGGAGGGCTGGGGCTCCTACGAGCAGTACTTC. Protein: CASSLASEGWGSYEQYF.

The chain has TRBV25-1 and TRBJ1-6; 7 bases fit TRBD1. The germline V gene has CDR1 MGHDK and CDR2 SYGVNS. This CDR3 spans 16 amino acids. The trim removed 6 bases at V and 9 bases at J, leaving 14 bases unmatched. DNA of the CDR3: TGTGCCAGCAGCAGCAGTCTAAGGGGGCTCGGTTCACCCCTCCACTTT. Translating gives CASSSSLRGLGSPLHF.

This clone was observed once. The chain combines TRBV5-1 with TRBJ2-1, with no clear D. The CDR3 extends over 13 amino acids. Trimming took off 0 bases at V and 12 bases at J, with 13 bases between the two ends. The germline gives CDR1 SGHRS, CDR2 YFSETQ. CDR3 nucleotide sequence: TGCGCCAGCAGCTTGGATGGTGGTGTTAGGCAGTTCTTC. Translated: CASSLDGGVRQFF. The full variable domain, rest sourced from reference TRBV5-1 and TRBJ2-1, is KAGVTQTPRYLIKTRGQQVTLSCSPISGHRSVSWYQQTPGQGLQFLFEYFSETQRNKGNFPGRFSGRQFSNSRSEMNVSTLELGDSALYLCASSLDGGVRQFFGPGTRLTVL.

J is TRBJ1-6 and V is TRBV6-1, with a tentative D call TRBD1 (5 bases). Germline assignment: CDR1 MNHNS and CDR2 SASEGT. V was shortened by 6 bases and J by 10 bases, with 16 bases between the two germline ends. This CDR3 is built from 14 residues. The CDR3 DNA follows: TGTGCCAGCAGCCACACAGGAGTGAGCTCACCCCTCCACTTT. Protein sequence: CASSHTGVSSPLHF.

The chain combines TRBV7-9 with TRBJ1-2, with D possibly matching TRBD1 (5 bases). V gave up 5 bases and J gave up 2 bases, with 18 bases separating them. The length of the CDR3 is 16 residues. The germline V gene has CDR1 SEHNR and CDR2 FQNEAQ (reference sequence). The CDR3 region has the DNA TGTGCCAGCAGCCCAAATACCTACAGGAGGAACTATGGCTACACCTTC. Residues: CASSPNTYRRNYGYTF.

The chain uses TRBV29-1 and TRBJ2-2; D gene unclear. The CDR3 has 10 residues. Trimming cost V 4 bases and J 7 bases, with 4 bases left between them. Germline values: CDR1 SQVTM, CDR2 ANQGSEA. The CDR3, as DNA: TGCAGCGTTGGTGACGGGGAGCTGTTTTTT. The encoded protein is CSVGDGELFF.

CDR3 DNA sequence: TGTGCCAGTAGTCTGCGGGACAGCAGCTCCTACGAGCAGTACTTC. It translates to CASSLRDSSSYEQYF. V gene TRBV19 combines with J gene TRBJ2-7, with a possible D match to TRBD1 (7 bases). V was clipped by 5 bases and J by 0 bases, with 14 bases between them. This CDR3 region has 15 residues. Germline assignment: CDR1 LNHDA and CDR2 SQIVND (reference sequence).

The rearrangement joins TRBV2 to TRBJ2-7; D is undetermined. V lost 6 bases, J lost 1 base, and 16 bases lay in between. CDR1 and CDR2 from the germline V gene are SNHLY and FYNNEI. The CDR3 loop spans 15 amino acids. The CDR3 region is CASRGSLATSYEQYF. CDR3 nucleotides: TGTGCCAGCAGAGGGTCACTCGCCACTTCCTACGAGCAGTACTTC.

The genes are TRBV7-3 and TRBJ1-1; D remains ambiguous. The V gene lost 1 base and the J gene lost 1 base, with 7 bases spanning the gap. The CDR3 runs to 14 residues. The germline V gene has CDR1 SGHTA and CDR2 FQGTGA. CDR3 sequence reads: CASSLIAGNTEAFF. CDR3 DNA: TGTGCCAGCAGCTTAATCGCGGGGAACACTGAAGCTTTCTTT.

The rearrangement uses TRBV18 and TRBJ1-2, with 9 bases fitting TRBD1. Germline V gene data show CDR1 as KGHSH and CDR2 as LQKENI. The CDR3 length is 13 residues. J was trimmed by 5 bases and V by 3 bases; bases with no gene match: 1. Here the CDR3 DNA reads TGTGCCAGCTCACCGGACAGGGGATATGGCTACACCTTC. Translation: CASSPDRGYGYTF. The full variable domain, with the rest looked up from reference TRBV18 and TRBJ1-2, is NAGVMQNPRHLVRRRGQEARLRCSPMKGHSHVYWYRQLPEEGLKFMVYLQKENIIDESGMPKERFSAEFPKEGPSILRIQQVVRGDSAAYFCASSPDRGYGYTFGSGTRLTVV.

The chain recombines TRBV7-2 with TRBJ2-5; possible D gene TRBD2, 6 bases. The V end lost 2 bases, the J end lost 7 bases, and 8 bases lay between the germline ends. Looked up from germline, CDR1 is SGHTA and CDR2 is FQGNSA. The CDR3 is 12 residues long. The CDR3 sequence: CASSLQEGTQYF. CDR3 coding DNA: TGTGCCAGCAGCTTACAGGAGGGGACCCAGTACTTC.

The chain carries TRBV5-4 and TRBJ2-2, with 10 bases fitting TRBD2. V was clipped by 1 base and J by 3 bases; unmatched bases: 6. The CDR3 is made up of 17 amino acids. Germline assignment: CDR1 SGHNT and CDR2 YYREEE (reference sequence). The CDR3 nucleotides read TGTGCCAGCAGCTTGAAGCGGCTAGCGGGGGACACCGGGGAGCTGTTTTTT. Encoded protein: CASSLKRLAGDTGELFF.

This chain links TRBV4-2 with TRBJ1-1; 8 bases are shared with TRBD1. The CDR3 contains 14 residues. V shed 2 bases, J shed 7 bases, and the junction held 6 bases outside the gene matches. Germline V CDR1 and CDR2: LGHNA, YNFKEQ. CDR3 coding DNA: TGTGCCAGCAGCCAAACGGACAGGGCCGTTGAAGCTTTCTTT. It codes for CASSQTDRAVEAFF.

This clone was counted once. Here the CDR3 DNA reads TGTGCCAGCACCACGAGGGCATCGGAAAAACTGTTTTTT. This codes for CASTTRASEKLFF. The rearrangement uses TRBV6-1 and TRBJ1-4; D ambiguous. V was shortened by 7 bases and J by 8 bases, with 14 bases between the two germline ends. CDR1 and CDR2 from the germline V gene are MNHNS and SASEGT. CDR3 length: 13 residues.

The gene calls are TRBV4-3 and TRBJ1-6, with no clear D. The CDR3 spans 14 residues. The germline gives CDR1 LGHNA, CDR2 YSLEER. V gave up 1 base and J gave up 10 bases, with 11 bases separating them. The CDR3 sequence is CASSQGQWVSPLHF. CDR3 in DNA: TGCGCCAGCAGCCAAGGCCAGTGGGTCTCACCCCTCCACTTT.

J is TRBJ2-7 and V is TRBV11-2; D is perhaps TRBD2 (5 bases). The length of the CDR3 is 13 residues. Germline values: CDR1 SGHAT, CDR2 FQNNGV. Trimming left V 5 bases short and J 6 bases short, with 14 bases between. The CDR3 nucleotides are TGTGCCAGCAGCCGAAACCATGGACTCGAGCAGTACTTC. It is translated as CASSRNHGLEQYF.

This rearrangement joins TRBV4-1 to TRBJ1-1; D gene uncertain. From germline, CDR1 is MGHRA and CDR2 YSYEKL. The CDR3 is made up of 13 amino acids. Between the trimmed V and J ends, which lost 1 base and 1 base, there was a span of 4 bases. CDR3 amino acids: CASSQVANTEAFF. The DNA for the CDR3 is TGCGCCAGCAGCCAAGTGGCGAACACTGAAGCTTTCTTT.

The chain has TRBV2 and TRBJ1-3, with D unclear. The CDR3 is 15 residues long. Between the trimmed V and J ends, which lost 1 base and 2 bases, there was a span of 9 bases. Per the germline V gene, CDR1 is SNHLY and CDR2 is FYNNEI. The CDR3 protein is CASSEEGPAGNTIYF. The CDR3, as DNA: TGTGCCAGCAGTGAAGAGGGCCCGGCTGGAAACACCATATATTTT. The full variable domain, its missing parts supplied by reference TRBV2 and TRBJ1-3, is EPEVTQTPSHQVTQMGQEVILRCVPISNHLYFYWYRQILGQKVEFLVSFYNNEISEKSEIFDDQFSVERPDGSNFTLKIRSTKLEDSAMYFCASSEEGPAGNTIYFGEGSWLTVV.

The CDR3, as DNA: TGTGCCAGCAGTCGGACGGTAAACACTGAAGCTTTCTTT. This translates into CASSRTVNTEAFF. The chain links TRBV2 to TRBJ1-1; D not certain. CDR3 size: 13 residues. Trimming shortened V by 5 bases and J by 2 bases, and 9 bases separated the two germline ends. The V gene's germline CDR1 is SNHLY and CDR2 FYNNEI.

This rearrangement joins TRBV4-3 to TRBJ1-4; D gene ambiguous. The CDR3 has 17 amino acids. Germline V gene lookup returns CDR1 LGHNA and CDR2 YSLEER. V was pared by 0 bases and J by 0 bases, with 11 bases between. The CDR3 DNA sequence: TGCGCCAGCAGCCAAGATCGGAGTTCTGCAACTAATGAAAAACTGTTTTTT. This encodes CASSQDRSSATNEKLFF.

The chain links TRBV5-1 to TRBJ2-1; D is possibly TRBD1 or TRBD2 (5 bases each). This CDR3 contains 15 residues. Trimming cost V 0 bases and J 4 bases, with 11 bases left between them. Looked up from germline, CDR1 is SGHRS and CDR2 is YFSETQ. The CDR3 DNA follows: TGCGCCAGCAGCTTGGTAGGTGGGGGTTACAATGAGCAGTTCTTC. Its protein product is CASSLVGGGYNEQFF.